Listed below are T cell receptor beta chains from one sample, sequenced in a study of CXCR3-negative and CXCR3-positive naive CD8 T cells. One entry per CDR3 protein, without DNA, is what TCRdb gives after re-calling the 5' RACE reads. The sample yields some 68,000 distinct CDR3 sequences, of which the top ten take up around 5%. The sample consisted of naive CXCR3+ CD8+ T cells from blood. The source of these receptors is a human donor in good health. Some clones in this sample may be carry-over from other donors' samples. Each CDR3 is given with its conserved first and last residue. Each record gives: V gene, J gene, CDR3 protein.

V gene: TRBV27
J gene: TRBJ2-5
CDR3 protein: CASSFAGGTETQYF

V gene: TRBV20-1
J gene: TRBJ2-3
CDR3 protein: CRQSPTDTQYF

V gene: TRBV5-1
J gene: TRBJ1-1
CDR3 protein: CASSFSTGFPNTEAFF

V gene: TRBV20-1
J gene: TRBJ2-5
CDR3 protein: CSARDMVETQYF

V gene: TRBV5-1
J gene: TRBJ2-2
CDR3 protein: CASSAGINTGELFF

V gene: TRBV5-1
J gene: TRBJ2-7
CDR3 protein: CASSLSPDYEQYF

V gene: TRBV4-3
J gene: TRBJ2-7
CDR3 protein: CASSQIAGMVHEQYF

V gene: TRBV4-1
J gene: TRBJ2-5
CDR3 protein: CASSQGGGGGGETQYF

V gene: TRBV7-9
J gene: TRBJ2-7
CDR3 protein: CASSPTLYRGEHEQYF

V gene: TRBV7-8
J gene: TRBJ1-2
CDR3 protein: CASVGGQGNGYTF

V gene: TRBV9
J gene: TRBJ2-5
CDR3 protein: CASSSGGFGTQYF

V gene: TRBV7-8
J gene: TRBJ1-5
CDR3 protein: CASSGVTGPTDYNQPQHF

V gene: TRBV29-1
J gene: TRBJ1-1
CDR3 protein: CSVEGFRDSNTEAFF

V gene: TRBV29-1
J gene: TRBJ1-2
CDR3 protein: CSVEDTWTLNYGYTF

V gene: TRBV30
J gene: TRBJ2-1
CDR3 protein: CAWKTLRPTGQFF

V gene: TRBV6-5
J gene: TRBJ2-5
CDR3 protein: CASSYWEGSQETQYF

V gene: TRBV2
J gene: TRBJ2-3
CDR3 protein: CASSHPSGLAGNQHTQYF

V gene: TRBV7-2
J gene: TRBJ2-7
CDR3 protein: CASSWGGRDEQYF

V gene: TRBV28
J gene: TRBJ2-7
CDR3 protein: CASSLVGGTEQYF

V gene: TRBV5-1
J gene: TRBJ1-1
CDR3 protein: CASSLGFGERDTEAFF

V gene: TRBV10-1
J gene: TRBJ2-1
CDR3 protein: CASIRGRGDPNEQFF

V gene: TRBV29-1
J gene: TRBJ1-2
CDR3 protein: CSVVGGWGYTF

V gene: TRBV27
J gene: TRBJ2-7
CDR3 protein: CASSYASGSGSSYEQYF

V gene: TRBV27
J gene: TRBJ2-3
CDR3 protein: CASTQSGGGITDTQYF

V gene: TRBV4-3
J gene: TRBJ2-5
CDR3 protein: CASSQESSTGETQYF

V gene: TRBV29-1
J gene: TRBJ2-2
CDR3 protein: CSVHGGNTGELFF

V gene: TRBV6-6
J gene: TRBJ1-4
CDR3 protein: CASTIPGQDEKLFF

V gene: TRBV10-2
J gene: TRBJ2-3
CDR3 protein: CASSEGGPVADTQYF

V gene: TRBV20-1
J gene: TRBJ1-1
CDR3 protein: CSAEWGITEAFF

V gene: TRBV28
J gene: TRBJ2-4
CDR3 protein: CASSPPGGGGANIQYF

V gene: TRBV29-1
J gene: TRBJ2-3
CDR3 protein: CSVVALSSTDTQYF

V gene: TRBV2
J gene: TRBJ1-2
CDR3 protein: CASSVSIDYYTF

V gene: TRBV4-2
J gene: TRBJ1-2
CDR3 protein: CASSQEEGANYGYTF

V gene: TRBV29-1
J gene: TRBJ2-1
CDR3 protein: CSVRDSSMYNEQFF

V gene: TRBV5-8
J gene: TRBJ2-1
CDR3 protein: CASSPGQGSYNEQFF

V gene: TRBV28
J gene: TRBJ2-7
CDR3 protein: CASSLRLATPSYEQYF

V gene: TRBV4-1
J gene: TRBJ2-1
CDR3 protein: CASSHGPSAYNEQFF

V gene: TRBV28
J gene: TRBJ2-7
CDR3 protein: CASSPRTGSSYEQYF

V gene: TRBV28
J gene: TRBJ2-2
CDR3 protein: CASSLQVPGELFF

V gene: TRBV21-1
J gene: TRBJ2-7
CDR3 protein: CASSAPLAGPNEQYF

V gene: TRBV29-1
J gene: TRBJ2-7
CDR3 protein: CSVSLWDPYEQYF

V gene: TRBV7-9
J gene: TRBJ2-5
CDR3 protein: CASSLAQGEETQYF

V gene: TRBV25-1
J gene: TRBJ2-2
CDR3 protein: CASSGRTSGVNTGELFF

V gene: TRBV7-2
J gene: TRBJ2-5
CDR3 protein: CASSLGTSGLQETQYF

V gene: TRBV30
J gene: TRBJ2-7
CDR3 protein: CAWSGAREFEQYF

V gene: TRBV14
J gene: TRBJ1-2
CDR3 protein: CASSQGHKDYGYTF

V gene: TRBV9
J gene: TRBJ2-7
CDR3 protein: CASSVGQNIAYEQYF

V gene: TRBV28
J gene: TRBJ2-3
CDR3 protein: CASSPATSGGAPDTQYF

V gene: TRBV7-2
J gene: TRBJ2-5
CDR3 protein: CASSLGGQKQETQYF

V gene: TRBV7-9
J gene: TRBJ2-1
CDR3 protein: CASSPVPSYNEQFF

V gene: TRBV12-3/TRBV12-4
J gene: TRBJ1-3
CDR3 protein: CASSLGSVWGSGNTIYF

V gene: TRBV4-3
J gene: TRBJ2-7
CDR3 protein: CASSQDLDRGYEQYF

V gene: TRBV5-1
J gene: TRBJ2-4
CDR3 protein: CASSFRAGNPKNIQYF

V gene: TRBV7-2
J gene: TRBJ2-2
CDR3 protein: CASSLEGPFWNTGELFF

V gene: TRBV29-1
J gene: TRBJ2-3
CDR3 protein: CSVNGARVSDTQYF

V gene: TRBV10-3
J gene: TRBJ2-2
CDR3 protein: CASRQGAANTGELFF

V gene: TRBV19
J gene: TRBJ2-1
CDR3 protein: CASSFSSDNEQFF

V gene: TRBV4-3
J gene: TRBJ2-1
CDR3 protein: CASSQDRSGGVFYEQFF

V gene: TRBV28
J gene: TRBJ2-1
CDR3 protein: CASSLMGALGSSYNEQFF

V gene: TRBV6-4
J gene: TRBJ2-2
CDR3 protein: CASSVEQGPGELFF